The 14 T cell receptor beta chains below all came from one sample that was sequenced in a study of blood T cell repertoires in COVID-19. Profiling relied on immunoSEQ multiplex PCR, and the TCRdb table lists in-frame clones only, not all of them. The table records 35,000 to 45,000 clones, around 75% of them present only once. The sample was peripheral blood. Receptors were obtained from a man at least 80 years old with acute or convalescent COVID-19.

This sequence joins TRBV4-1 and TRBJ2-7; TRBD2 is a possible D gene (5 bases). The V gene lost 5 bases and the J gene lost 0 bases, with 14 bases spanning the gap. The CDR3 runs 15 residues. The germline V gene has CDR1 MGHRA and CDR2 YSYEKL. CDR3 protein: CASSYQLAASYEQYF. The CDR3 DNA sequence: TGCGCCAGCAGCTACCAGCTAGCTGCCTCCTACGAGCAGTACTTC.

The rearrangement uses TRBV2 and TRBJ2-2; TRBD2 agrees at 8 bases. V shed 6 bases, J shed 5 bases, and the junction held 8 bases outside the gene matches. CDR1 is SNHLY, CDR2 FYNNEI, per germline. The CDR3 loop spans 15 amino acids. In DNA, the CDR3 is TGTGCCAGCAGACGGAGCGGGAGTGAGACCGGGGAGCTGTTTTTT. Translating it yields CASRRSGSETGELFF.

In this sample, this clone turned up a few times. This chain links TRBV18 with TRBJ2-1, with D possibly being TRBD2 (6 bases). V dropped 3 bases and J dropped 0 bases, with 9 bases sitting between them. There are 15 residues in the CDR3. Germline V gene sequence: CDR1 KGHSH, CDR2 LQKENI. CDR3 loop: CASSPRGSSYNEQFF. CDR3 DNA sequence: TGTGCCAGCTCACCTCGGGGGAGCTCCTACAATGAGCAGTTCTTC.

The rearrangement joins TRBV7-3 to TRBJ2-1; the match to TRBD1 covers 12 bases. The CDR3 is made up of 15 amino acids. Germline V gives CDR1 SGHTA, CDR2 FQGTGA. The J segment lost 8 bases and the V segment lost 6 bases, leaving 8 bases of the junction unmatched. The CDR3 sequence is CASRLGTGGRDEQFF. CDR3 sequence (DNA): TGTGCCAGCAGATTAGGGACAGGGGGCCGGGATGAGCAGTTCTTC.

The J gene is TRBJ1-5, the V gene TRBV28, with TRBD1 identical over 8 bases. J was trimmed by 5 bases and V by 5 bases; bases with no gene match: 2. Germline loops: CDR1 MDHEN, CDR2 SYDVKM. The CDR3 has 13 residues. CDR3 residues: CASSRQGYQPQHF. The CDR3, as DNA: TGTGCCAGCAGTAGACAGGGGTATCAGCCCCAGCATTTT. The entire variable domain, with the rest obtained from reference TRBV28 and TRBJ1-5, is as follows: DVKVTQSSRYLVKRTGEKVFLECVQDMDHENMFWYRQDPGLGLRLIYFSYDVKMKEKGDIPEGYSVSREKKERFSLILESASTNQTSMYLCASSRQGYQPQHFGDGTRLSIL.

The gene calls are TRBV7-9 and TRBJ2-1, with a tentative D call TRBD2 (6 bases). Germline V gene sequence: CDR1 SEHNR, CDR2 FQNEAQ (reference sequence). The V and J ends lost 11 bases and 6 bases respectively, with 14 bases between them. CDR3 size: 12 residues. The CDR3 spells CAGGQGGNEQFF. CDR3 nucleotides: TGTGCCGGAGGGCAGGGTGGCAATGAGCAGTTCTTC.

This chain uses TRBV6-1 with TRBJ1-1; 9 positions agree with TRBD1. Germline V gene lookup returns CDR1 MNHNS and CDR2 SASEGT. The J segment lost 11 bases and the V segment lost 1 base, leaving 5 bases of the junction unmatched. This CDR3 comprises 13 residues. The CDR3 here is CASSEVDRGGAFF. The CDR3, as DNA: TGTGCCAGCAGTGAAGTTGACAGGGGGGGGGCTTTCTTT.

The genes are TRBV5-1 and TRBJ1-1, with D possibly being TRBD1 (6 bases). Per the germline V gene, CDR1 is SGHRS and CDR2 is YFSETQ. The CDR3 length is 15 residues. V shed 7 bases and J shed 4 bases, with 20 bases lying between them. For the CDR3, the DNA is TGCGCCAGCTCCCCGCGGGGGGCCCCAGGCACTGAAGCTTTCTTT. Translation gives CASSPRGAPGTEAFF.

V usage is TRBV28 and J usage is TRBJ2-7; TRBD2 agrees at 9 bases. Germline values: CDR1 MDHEN, CDR2 SYDVKM. The CDR3 runs 15 residues. The V segment lost 3 bases and the J segment 0 bases; nucleotides outside the gene matches: 3. The CDR3 loop is CASSFNSGSSYEQYF. The CDR3, as DNA: TGTGCCAGCAGTTTTAATAGCGGGAGCTCCTACGAGCAGTACTTC.

CDR3 DNA: TGTGCCAGCTCACCACTGGGGGGAGCGGTAGGACAAGAGACCCAGTACTTC. Translated: CASSPLGGAVGQETQYF. This chain links TRBV18 with TRBJ2-5, with a possible D match to TRBD2 (6 bases). Germline V gene data show CDR1 as KGHSH and CDR2 as LQKENI. Trimming removed 1 base at V and 2 bases at J, with 17 bases between. The CDR3 covers 17 residues.

Only a few counts were recorded for this clone. The J gene is TRBJ2-1, the V gene TRBV12-3 or TRBV12-4; weak D call: TRBD2 (5 bases). V was shortened by 3 bases and J by 8 bases, with 8 bases between the two germline ends. CDR3 length: 12 residues. The CDR3, as DNA: TGTGCCAGCAGTTTCGGGATCTATGAGCAGTTCTTC. Encoded protein: CASSFGIYEQFF.

The sample holds a few counts of this clone. The chain recombines TRBV18 with TRBJ2-2; D is unclear. Germline V gene lookup returns CDR1 KGHSH and CDR2 LQKENI. The CDR3 is 16 amino acids. Trimming took 3 bases from V and 1 from J, leaving 12 bases between them. CDR3 nucleotides: TGTGCCAGCTCACCCCTGGTCCCACTGAACACCGGGGAGCTGTTTTTT. Translation gives CASSPLVPLNTGELFF.

This rearrangement joins TRBV15 to TRBJ1-6, with D maybe TRBD1 (5 bases). Germline CDR1 is LNHNV and CDR2 is YYDKDF (reference sequence). This CDR3 is 17 amino acids long. The V end was cut by 4 bases, the J end by 4 bases, with 17 bases between. The CDR3 region is CATSNQTGRRYNSPLHF. The CDR3 region has the DNA TGTGCCACCAGCAATCAAACAGGCAGGCGGTATAATTCACCCCTCCACTTT.

Ten or more counts support this clone. V gene TRBV4-3 combines with J gene TRBJ1-4; possible D gene TRBD1, 5 bases. V dropped 2 bases and J dropped 7 bases, with 17 bases sitting between them. The CDR3 covers 16 residues. Germline lookup yields CDR1 LGHNA and CDR2 YSLEER. The CDR3 region is CASSQRPQGEGEKLFF. CDR3 DNA: TGCGCCAGCAGCCAAAGACCTCAAGGGGAGGGTGAAAAACTGTTTTTT.